One sample yielded the 8 T cell receptor beta chains listed below, sequenced in a study of regulatory T cells in long-lasting Graves disease. CDR3 regions were amplified by Arm-PCR using iRepertoire HTBI primers to build TCR beta libraries. One entry per CDR3 protein, called by TCRdb with MiXCR from the multiplex PCR reads. The sample contains over 450,000 distinct CDR3 sequences, about 12% of which appear only once. Time point indicated: newly diagnosed GD, antithyroid drugs for less than 3 months. After RNA was extracted from PBMCs, the TCR library was made from it. The sample was also reused in another study, on T cells in Graves' hyperthyroidism and ophthalmopathy.

Sample: peripheral blood mononuclear cells (PBMCs), taken at new diagnosis, from a patient treated with antithyroid drugs. The receptors originated from a woman aged 30 to 39 with Graves disease.

At least ten counts were recorded for this clonotype. The V call is TRBV11-1, the J call TRBJ2-5, with 9 bases that match TRBD2. The CDR3 is 17 residues long. CDR1 is SGHAT, CDR2 FQDESV, per germline (reference sequence). The junction had 16 bases not matched to a gene; V was cut back by 6 bases and J by 5 bases. CDR3 DNA: TGTGCCAGCAGTTCGGTGGTAGCGGGAGATTTTGGCGAGACCCAGTACTTC. It specifies CASSSVVAGDFGETQYF.

This clonotype was seen at least ten times. This chain links TRBV30 with TRBJ2-3, with unresolved D. Trimming stripped 0 bases from V and 0 bases from J, with 10 bases between. The CDR3 contains 15 residues. Germline V lookup: CDR1 GTSNPN, CDR2 SVGIG (reference sequence). The CDR3 region is CAWSVLGTSTDTQYF. The CDR3 DNA is TGTGCCTGGAGTGTACTGGGCACTAGCACAGATACGCAGTATTTT. Together with reference TRBV30 and TRBJ2-3, the CDR3 gives the full variable domain: SQTIHQWPATLVQPVGSPLSLECTVEGTSNPNLYWYRQAAGRGLQLLFYSVGIGQISSEVPQNLSASRPQDRQFILSSKKLLLSDSGFYLCAWSVLGTSTDTQYFGPGTRLTVL.

This chain joins TRBV6-1 and TRBJ1-1; D remains unclear. This CDR3 is 14 amino acids long. The germline V and J ends were trimmed by 0 bases and 10 bases, with 15 bases remaining between them. From germline, CDR1 is MNHNS and CDR2 SASEGT. DNA of the CDR3: TGTGCCAGCAGTGAAGCCGGCCCCGTGGAGGTAGCTTTCTTT. Translation: CASSEAGPVEVAFF.

The sample holds many counts of this clonotype. The chain uses TRBV7-2 and TRBJ2-3, with D possibly matching TRBD1 (5 bases). V lost 1 base, J lost 1 base, and 9 bases lay in between. Germline V gene sequence: CDR1 SGHTA, CDR2 FQGNSA. CDR3 size: 15 residues. CDR3 loop: CASSLEVGRTDTQYF. The DNA of the CDR3 is TGTGCCAGCAGCTTAGAGGTGGGGCGCACAGATACGCAGTATTTT.

The chain has TRBV6-1 and TRBJ1-5; D is undetermined. The CDR3 contains 15 residues. V lost 8 bases to trimming and J lost 0 bases, with 14 bases between them. CDR1 is MNHNS and CDR2 is SASEGT in the germline V gene. In DNA, the CDR3 is TGTGCCAGCTCCCCTGGAAGTAATAGCAATCAGCCCCAGCATTTT. Its translation is CASSPGSNSNQPQHF.

This clonotype was observed many times. DNA for the CDR3: TGTGCCAGCAGTGAAACAGGGCGGAACACCATATATTTT. It codes for CASSETGRNTIYF. The chain has TRBV2 and TRBJ1-3; D may be TRBD1 (6 bases). Germline V lookup: CDR1 SNHLY, CDR2 FYNNEI. There are 13 residues in the CDR3. V gave up 2 bases and J gave up 7 bases, with 9 bases separating them.

This clonotype was observed a handful of times. The chain joins TRBV6-1 to TRBJ2-5; no reliable D call. CDR3 length: 13 residues. Trimming left V 3 bases short and J 3 bases short, with 8 bases between. Germline assignment: CDR1 MNHNS and CDR2 SASEGT. The CDR3 reads CASSDRSEETQYF. DNA for the CDR3: TGTGCCAGCAGTGATCGATCAGAAGAGACCCAGTACTTC.

The J gene is TRBJ2-7, the V gene TRBV15, with D uncertain. Trimming cost V 0 bases and J 5 bases, with 11 bases left between them. Germline V CDR1 and CDR2: LNHNV, YYDKDF (reference sequence). This CDR3 is built from 14 residues. The CDR3: CATSRDKGYDEQYF. CDR3 in DNA: TGTGCCACCAGCAGAGATAAAGGGTACGACGAGCAGTACTTC.